This paragraph covers one T cell receptor beta chain sequence. Its target is not known. This record comes from a study of T cells expressing NK-cell markers. Study in general: HCMV serostatus: most of the eight sequenced donors positive, one negative.

Study results and caveats: Expanded NKG2C+ T cell clones were not confirmed as HCMV-specific.

The CDR3 runs to 15 residues. In germline, CDR1 is MNHEY, CDR2 SVGAGI. Scientists made TCR beta cDNA using 5'RACE template switching with UMIs. TCRdb reprocessed the 5' RACE reads and keeps a single row for each CDR3 protein, giving no DNA. There are 200,000 to 300,000 distinct CDR3 sequences in the sample, with 4% to 4.5% held by the top ten. The chain has TRBV6-5 and TRBJ1-1; the D call from TCRdb, TRBD1, cannot be confirmed without DNA. The TCR originated in a woman aged 18-69 years in good health. The sequenced sample consisted of blood T cells: a sorted CD56 or NKG2C T cell subset, CD4+ or CD8+ T cells, or bulk PBMC T cells (not recorded which). The CDR3 sequence is CASNGHSPVDTEAFF.